This entry describes one TCR beta chain. What it binds is unknown. This CDR3 has 13 residues. Looked up from germline, CDR1 is MNHEY and CDR2 is SVGAGI. V was trimmed by 6 bases and J by 10 bases, leaving 18 bases between them. This sample was taken from a study of cytomegalovirus exposure and HLA in healthy donors. The donors formed part of the 120-subject validation cohort, distinct from the 666-subject first cohort. TCRdb's copy holds only in-frame clones and misses some; the assay was immunoSEQ multiplex PCR. Of 70,000 to 80,000 clones in the sample, about 93% are singletons; the top ten hold 3.2%. Study-level results: It was reportedly the case that the classifier diagnosed cytomegalovirus status with high specificity and sensitivity.

This chain joins TRBV6-5 and TRBJ1-1, with D unresolved. This sequence was found in a young woman in good health and CMV-seropositive. Material for sequencing was PBMCs. CDR3 loop: CASRRIMMGSAFF. CDR3 coding DNA: TGTGCCAGCAGAAGAATTATGATGGGCTCAGCTTTCTTT.